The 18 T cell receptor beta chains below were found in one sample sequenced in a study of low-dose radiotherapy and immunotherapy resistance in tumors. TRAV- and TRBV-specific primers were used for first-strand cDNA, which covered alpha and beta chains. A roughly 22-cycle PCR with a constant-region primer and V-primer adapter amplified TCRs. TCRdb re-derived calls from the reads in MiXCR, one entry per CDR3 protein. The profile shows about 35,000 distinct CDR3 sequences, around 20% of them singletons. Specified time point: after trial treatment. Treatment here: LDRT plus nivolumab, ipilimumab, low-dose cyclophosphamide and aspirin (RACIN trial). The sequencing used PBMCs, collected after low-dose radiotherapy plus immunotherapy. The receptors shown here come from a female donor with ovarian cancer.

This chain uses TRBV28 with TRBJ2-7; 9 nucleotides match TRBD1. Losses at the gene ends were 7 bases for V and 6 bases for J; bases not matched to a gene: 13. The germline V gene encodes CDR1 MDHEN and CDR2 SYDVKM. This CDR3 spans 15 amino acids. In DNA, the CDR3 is TGTGCCAGCACAACCGGGACAGGGATGGTAGGCGAGCAGTACTTC. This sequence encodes CASTTGTGMVGEQYF.

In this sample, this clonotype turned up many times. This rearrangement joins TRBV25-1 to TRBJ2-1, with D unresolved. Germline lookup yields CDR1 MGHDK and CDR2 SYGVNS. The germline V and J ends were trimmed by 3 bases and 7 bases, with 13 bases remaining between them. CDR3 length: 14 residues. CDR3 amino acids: CASSDNPNGNEQFF. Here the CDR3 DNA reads TGTGCCAGCAGTGATAATCCGAATGGGAATGAGCAGTTCTTC.

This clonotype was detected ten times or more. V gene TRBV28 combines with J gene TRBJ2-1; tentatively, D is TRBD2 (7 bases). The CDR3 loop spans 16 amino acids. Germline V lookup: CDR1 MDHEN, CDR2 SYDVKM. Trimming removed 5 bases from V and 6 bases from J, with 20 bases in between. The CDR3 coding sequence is TGTGCCAGCAGTCCAGTAGGGGGAGGGCCTTCCAATGAGCAGTTCTTC. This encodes CASSPVGGGPSNEQFF. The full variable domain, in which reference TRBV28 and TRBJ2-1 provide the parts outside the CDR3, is DVKVTQSSRYLVKRTGEKVFLECVQDMDHENMFWYRQDPGLGLRLIYFSYDVKMKEKGDIPEGYSVSREKKERFSLILESASTNQTSMYLCASSPVGGGPSNEQFFGPGTRLTVL.

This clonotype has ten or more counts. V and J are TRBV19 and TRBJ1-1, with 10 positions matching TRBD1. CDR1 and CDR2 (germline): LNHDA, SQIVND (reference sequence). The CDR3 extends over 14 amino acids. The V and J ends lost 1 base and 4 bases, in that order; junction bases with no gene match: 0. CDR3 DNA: TGTGCCAGTAGTATAGGGACAGGGGGCACTGAAGCTTTCTTT. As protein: CASSIGTGGTEAFF.

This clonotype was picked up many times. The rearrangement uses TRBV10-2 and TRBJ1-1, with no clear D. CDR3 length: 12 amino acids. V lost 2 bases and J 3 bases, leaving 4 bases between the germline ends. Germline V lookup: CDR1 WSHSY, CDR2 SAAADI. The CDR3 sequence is CASSEGDTEAFF. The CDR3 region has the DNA TGCGCCAGCAGTGAGGGCGACACTGAAGCTTTCTTT.

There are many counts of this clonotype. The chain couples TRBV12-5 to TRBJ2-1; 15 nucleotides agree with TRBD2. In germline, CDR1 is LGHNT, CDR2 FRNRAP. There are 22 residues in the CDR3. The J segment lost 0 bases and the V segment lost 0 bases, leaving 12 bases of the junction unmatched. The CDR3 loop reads CASGLVAGGLAGGLSSYNEQFF. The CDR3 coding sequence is TGTGCTAGTGGTTTGGTGGCCGGCGGACTAGCGGGAGGGCTAAGCTCCTACAATGAGCAGTTCTTC.

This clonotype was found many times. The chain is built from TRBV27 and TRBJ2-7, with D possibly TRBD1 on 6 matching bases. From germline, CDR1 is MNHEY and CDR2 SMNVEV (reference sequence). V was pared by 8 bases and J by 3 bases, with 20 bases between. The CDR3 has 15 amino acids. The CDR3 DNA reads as TGTGCCAGCCGCCGGGAAGGGGGAAATTACTACGAGCAGTACTTC. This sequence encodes CASRREGGNYYEQYF.

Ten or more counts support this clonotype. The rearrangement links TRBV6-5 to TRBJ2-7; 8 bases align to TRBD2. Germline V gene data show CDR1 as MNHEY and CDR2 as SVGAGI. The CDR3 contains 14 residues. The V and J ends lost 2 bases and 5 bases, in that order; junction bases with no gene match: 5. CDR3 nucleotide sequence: TGTGCCAGCAGTTACCGGACTAGCAGCGACGAGCAGTACTTC. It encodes CASSYRTSSDEQYF.

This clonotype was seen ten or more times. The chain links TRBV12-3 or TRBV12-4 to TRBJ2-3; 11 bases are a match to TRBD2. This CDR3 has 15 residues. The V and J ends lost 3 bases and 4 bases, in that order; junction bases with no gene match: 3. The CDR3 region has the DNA TGTGCCAGCAGTTTTAGCGGGGGGGCCCCAGATACGCAGTATTTT. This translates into CASSFSGGAPDTQYF.

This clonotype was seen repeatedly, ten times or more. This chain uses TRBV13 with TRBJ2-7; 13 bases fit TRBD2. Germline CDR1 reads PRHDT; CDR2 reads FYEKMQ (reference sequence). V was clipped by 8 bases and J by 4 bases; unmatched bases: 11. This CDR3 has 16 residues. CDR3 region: CASGLRLAGGRYEQYF. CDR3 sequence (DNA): TGTGCCAGCGGACTCCGACTAGCGGGAGGACGGTACGAGCAGTACTTC.

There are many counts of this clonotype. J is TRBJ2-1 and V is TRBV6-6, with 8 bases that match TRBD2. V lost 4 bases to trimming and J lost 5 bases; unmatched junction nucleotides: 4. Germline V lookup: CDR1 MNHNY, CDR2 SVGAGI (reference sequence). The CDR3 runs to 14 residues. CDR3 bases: TGTGCCAGCAGTTTGGGACTAGGGAACAATGAGCAGTTCTTC. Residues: CASSLGLGNNEQFF.

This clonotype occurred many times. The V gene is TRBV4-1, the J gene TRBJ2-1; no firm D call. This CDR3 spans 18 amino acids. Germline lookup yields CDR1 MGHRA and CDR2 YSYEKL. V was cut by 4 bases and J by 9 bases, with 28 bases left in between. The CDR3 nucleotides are TGCGCCAGCAGCCCCCGCTCCCTAGGGTCTCTGGGTGCGCGTGAGCAGTTCTTC. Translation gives CASSPRSLGSLGAREQFF.

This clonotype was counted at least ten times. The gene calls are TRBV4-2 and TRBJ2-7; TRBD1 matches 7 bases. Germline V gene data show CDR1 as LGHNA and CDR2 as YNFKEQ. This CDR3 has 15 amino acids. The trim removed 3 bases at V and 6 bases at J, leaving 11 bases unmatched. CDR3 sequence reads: CASSHTTGDLGEQYF. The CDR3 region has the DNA TGTGCCAGCAGCCACACTACAGGGGACCTGGGCGAGCAGTACTTC.

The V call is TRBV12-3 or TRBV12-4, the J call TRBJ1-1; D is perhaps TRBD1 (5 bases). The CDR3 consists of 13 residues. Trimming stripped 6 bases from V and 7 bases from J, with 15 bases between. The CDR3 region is CASRSRDGREAFF. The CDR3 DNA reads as TGTGCCAGCAGATCCCGGGACGGACGTGAAGCTTTCTTT.

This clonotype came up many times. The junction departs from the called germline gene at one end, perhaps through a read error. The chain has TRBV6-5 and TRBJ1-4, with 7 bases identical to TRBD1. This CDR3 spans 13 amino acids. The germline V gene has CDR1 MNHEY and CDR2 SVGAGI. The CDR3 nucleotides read TGTGCCAGCAGTTACATGGAGACAGGGCCTTCGGTTTTT. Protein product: CASSYMETGPSVF.

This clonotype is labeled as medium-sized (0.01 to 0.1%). CDR3 amino acids: CASSLVTASYNEQFF. CDR3 bases: TGTGCCAGCAGCTTAGTAACGGCCTCCTACAATGAGCAGTTCTTC. V is TRBV11-2 and J is TRBJ2-1; D not resolved. Germline V CDR1 and CDR2: SGHAT, FQNNGV. The CDR3 is made up of 15 amino acids. Deletions cut 1 base from V and 0 bases from J, with 7 bases between.

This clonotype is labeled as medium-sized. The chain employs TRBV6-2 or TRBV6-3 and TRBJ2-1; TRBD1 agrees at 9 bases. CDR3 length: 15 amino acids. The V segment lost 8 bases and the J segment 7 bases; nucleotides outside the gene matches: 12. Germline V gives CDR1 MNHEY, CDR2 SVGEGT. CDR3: CASGDRGTGRNEQFF. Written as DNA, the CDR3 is TGTGCCAGCGGGGACCGCGGGACAGGGAGGAATGAGCAGTTCTTC.

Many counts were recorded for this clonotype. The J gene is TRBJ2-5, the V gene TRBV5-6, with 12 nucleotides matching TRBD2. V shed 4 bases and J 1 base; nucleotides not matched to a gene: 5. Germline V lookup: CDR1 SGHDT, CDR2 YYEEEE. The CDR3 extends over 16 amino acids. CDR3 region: CASSPGLAGRQETQYF. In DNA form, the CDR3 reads TGTGCCAGCAGCCCTGGACTAGCGGGGCGCCAAGAGACCCAGTACTTC.